This TCR beta chain came from a study of molecular identifiers for immune sequencing clone quantification. This clonotype was found many times. Sorting selected naive CD8 T cells with a CD8+CD4-CCR7+CD45RA+ phenotype. The germline V gene encodes CDR1 MDHEN and CDR2 SYDVKM. The CDR3 has 13 residues. Trimming removed 8 bases from V and 1 base from J, with 6 bases in between. Library preparation followed earlier protocols using designated TCR primers. TCRdb processed the PCR reads anew with MiXCR; each CDR3 protein has one entry. The table includes approximately 500,000 distinct CDR3 sequences, about a fifth detected once.

This receptor was taken from a human donor in good health. Some libraries in this study had Jurkat cell RNA spiked in. The sample consisted of naive CD8+ T cells from blood, with Jurkat cell RNA spiked in. Described subset: FACS-sorted CD8+CD4-CCR7+CD45RA+ naive T cells. The gene calls are TRBV28 and TRBJ2-6; D unresolved. This CDR3 is CASHTSGANVLTF. The CDR3 bases are TGTGCCAGCCACACTTCTGGGGCCAACGTCCTGACTTTC.